What follows are 14 T cell receptor beta chains derived from one specimen sequenced in a study of OX40 agonist ivuxolimab in advanced cancers. Clones were sequenced by immunoSEQ multiplex PCR, and TCRdb holds only the in-frame ones, with some missing. The table shows about 65,000 clones, with approximately 90% occurring only once. The sequencing used CD4+ or CD8+ T cells sorted from blood, collected in a trial of the OX40 agonist ivuxolimab. The receptors were sampled from an adult with an advanced solid tumor such as melanoma, head and neck, liver or kidney cancer.

V gene TRBV7-9 combines with J gene TRBJ2-2; 7 bases are shared with TRBD2. The J segment lost 4 bases and the V segment lost 5 bases, leaving 1 base of the junction unmatched. The CDR3 covers 13 residues. Looked up from germline, CDR1 is SEHNR and CDR2 is FQNEAQ (reference sequence). CDR3 nucleotides: TGTGCCAGCAGCGGGAGGGGCACCGGGGAGCTGTTTTTT. Translation gives CASSGRGTGELFF.

The rearrangement joins TRBV2 to TRBJ2-2, with 9 bases aligning to TRBD1. Germline V gene data show CDR1 as SNHLY and CDR2 as FYNNEI. This CDR3 is 15 amino acids long. V lost 6 bases and J lost 3; bases outside the gene matches: 5. Here the CDR3 DNA reads TGTGCCAGCAGGGTGACAGGGGGGGACACCGGGGAGCTGTTTTTT. Translation gives CASRVTGGDTGELFF.

The V call is TRBV6-1, the J call TRBJ1-5; 7 positions agree with TRBD1. The V gene's germline CDR1 is MNHNS and CDR2 SASEGT. The CDR3 contains 14 residues. The trim removed 4 bases at V and 7 bases at J, leaving 7 bases unmatched. CDR3 residues: CASSGNRGSQPQHF. The CDR3 DNA reads as TGTGCCAGCAGTGGAAACAGGGGAAGCCAGCCCCAGCATTTT.

J is TRBJ1-1 and V is TRBV18; D is unclear. The CDR3 has 11 residues. V was cut by 2 bases and J by 4 bases, with 2 bases left in between. CDR1 and CDR2 (germline): KGHSH, LQKENI. The CDR3 reads CASSPSTEAFF. The CDR3 DNA follows: TGTGCCAGCTCACCATCCACTGAAGCTTTCTTT.

The rearrangement joins TRBV5-1 to TRBJ2-3; 9 bases map to TRBD1. Per the germline V gene, CDR1 is SGHRS and CDR2 is YFSETQ. The CDR3 consists of 15 residues. V shed 2 bases, J shed 4 bases, and the junction held 5 bases outside the gene matches. In DNA, the CDR3 is TGCGCCAGCAGCTTTGGGGACAGGGATGCAGATACGCAGTATTTT. Translating it yields CASSFGDRDADTQYF.

The chain has TRBV19 and TRBJ2-3, with 8 bases matching TRBD2. Germline V gene lookup returns CDR1 LNHDA and CDR2 SQIVND (reference sequence). The CDR3 covers 18 residues. With 0 bases clipped from V and 0 bases from J, the junction kept 8 bases outside the gene matches. In DNA form, the CDR3 reads TGTGCCAGTAGTATAGAGGATCAGCGGGGGCCCAGCACAGATACGCAGTATTTT. Translation: CASSIEDQRGPSTDTQYF.

The V call is TRBV6-1, the J call TRBJ1-1; D is ambiguous. Germline V gene data show CDR1 as MNHNS and CDR2 as SASEGT. The germline V and J ends were trimmed by 4 bases and 1 base, with 10 bases remaining between them. CDR3 length equals 14 residues. The CDR3 sequence: CASSALGGNTEAFF. The CDR3 DNA reads TGTGCCAGCAGTGCATTGGGAGGGAACACTGAAGCTTTCTTT.

J is TRBJ2-7 and V is TRBV7-2; the D gene is possibly TRBD1 (5 bases). Trimming left V 2 bases short and J 3 bases short, with 11 bases between. This CDR3 is 14 amino acids long. CDR1 is SGHTA and CDR2 is FQGNSA in the germline V gene. Here the CDR3 reads CASSLKWGSYEQYF. The CDR3 region has the DNA TGTGCCAGCAGCTTAAAATGGGGCAGCTACGAGCAGTACTTC.

The chain joins TRBV19 to TRBJ1-5, with TRBD1 matching 7 bases. V lost 9 bases, J lost 3 bases, and 8 bases stayed unmatched. Germline-derived CDR1 and CDR2 are LNHDA and SQIVND (reference sequence). The CDR3 length is 14 residues. CDR3 DNA: TGTGCCAGCCGACACGACAGGGACAATCAGCCCCAGCATTTT. Encoded protein: CASRHDRDNQPQHF.

V gene TRBV10-1 combines with J gene TRBJ2-2; D may be TRBD1 (5 bases). CDR3 size: 16 residues. Germline V gives CDR1 WNHNN, CDR2 SYGVQD (reference sequence). Deletions cut 4 bases from V and 5 bases from J, with 17 bases between. Here the CDR3 reads CASSVNRAPGTGELFF. For the CDR3, the DNA is TGCGCCAGCAGTGTTAACCGGGCCCCAGGGACCGGGGAGCTGTTTTTT.

The chain combines TRBV7-9 with TRBJ2-7, with D perhaps TRBD2 (6 bases). V lost 5 bases and J lost 6, with 17 bases in between. Germline V CDR1 and CDR2: SEHNR, FQNEAQ (reference sequence). CDR3 length equals 14 residues. CDR3: CASSTRTDGGEQYF. The CDR3 region has the DNA TGTGCCAGCAGCACCCGGACGGACGGGGGCGAGCAGTACTTC. Full variable domain (outside the CDR3, taken from reference TRBV7-9 and TRBJ2-7): DTGVSQNPRHKITKRGQNVTFRCDPISEHNRLYWYRQTLGQGPEFLTYFQNEAQLEKSRLLSDRFSAERPKGSFSTLEIQRTEQGDSAMYLCASSTRTDGGEQYFGPGTRLTVT.

The chain employs TRBV4-2 and TRBJ2-5; 13 nucleotides match TRBD2. After removal of 4 bases from V and 3 bases from J, the junction contained 8 bases not matched to a gene. In germline, CDR1 is LGHNA, CDR2 YNFKEQ. This CDR3 contains 17 residues. CDR3: CASSLAQGLAGEETQYF. CDR3 sequence (DNA): TGTGCCAGCAGCCTGGCTCAAGGACTAGCGGGGGAAGAGACCCAGTACTTC.

CDR3: CASSREPGHRSAYTF. In DNA form, the CDR3 reads TGCGCCAGCAGCCGAGAACCGGGACATCGTAGTGCCTACACCTTC. The chain couples TRBV4-1 to TRBJ1-2; D is perhaps TRBD1 (6 bases). V was pared by 4 bases and J by 10 bases, with 22 bases between. Germline-derived CDR1 and CDR2 are MGHRA and YSYEKL. This CDR3 is built from 15 residues.

As for this clone: Other DNA sequences in the sample encode the same CDR3. The rearrangement joins TRBV6-5 to TRBJ2-7, with D perhaps TRBD2 (6 bases). Per germline, CDR1 MNHEY and CDR2 SVGAGI. The ends were cut back, 6 bases at V and 7 bases at J, with 22 bases in the middle. This CDR3 has 15 amino acids. As DNA, the CDR3 is TGTGCCAGCAGCTTGGGACTTAGCGCACTCGGGGAGCAGTACTTC. Protein sequence: CASSLGLSALGEQYF.